One sample yielded the 9 T cell receptor beta chains listed below, sequenced in a study of T cell clonality in common variable immunodeficiency. Clones were read by immunoSEQ multiplex PCR, and TCRdb kept only the in-frame ones, dropping some. Recorded here are tens of thousands of clones, none singletons. The specimen sequenced was peripheral blood mononuclear cells. The receptors come from a person aged 18 to 69 in good health.

This clone was observed a few times. The read ends 3 residues early relative to the CDR3; the germline J gene fills the gap. This chain links TRBV6-4 with TRBJ2-7; D not certain. The CDR3 has 14 residues. Germline V gene lookup returns CDR1 MRHNA and CDR2 SNTAGT. V lost 5 bases and J lost 6, with 17 bases in between. CDR3 DNA, as far as it was read: TGTGCCAGCAGTTTCGGCGACTCTCGGCTCGAG. Amino acids: CASSFGDSRLE. The complete CDR3 protein is CASSFGDSRLEQYF.

This clone occurred many times. The read ends 3 residues shy of where the CDR3 ends; the end is completed using the germline J gene. The chain links TRBV7-9 to TRBJ1-2; TRBD1 matches 7 bases. Germline V gene data show CDR1 as SEHNR and CDR2 as FQNEAQ (reference sequence). This CDR3 contains 11 residues. The DNA read from the CDR3 is TGTGCCAGCAGTGGACAGGAGGCC. It encodes CASSGQEA. The CDR3, in full, reads CASSGQEAYTF.

This clone was seen at least ten times. The CDR3 extends 3 residues past the end of the read, so its final part is completed from the germline J gene. The rearrangement uses TRBV20-1 and TRBJ2-1, with D possibly matching TRBD1 (6 bases). CDR1 DFQATT and CDR2 SNEGSKA come from the germline V gene (reference sequence). CDR3 size: 15 residues. V lost 3 bases and J lost 2, with 14 bases in between. The CDR3 reads CSASETGGAYNEQFF. Incomplete CDR3 DNA: TGCAGTGCTAGTGAGACAGGCGGCGCCTACAATGAG.

This clone was counted at least ten times. The read halts 3 residues ahead of the CDR3 end, with the missing end drawn from the germline J gene. The rearrangement links TRBV6-1 to TRBJ2-7; D remains ambiguous. The CDR3 is 16 residues long. V was cut by 1 base and J by 3 bases, with 16 bases left in between. Germline lookup yields CDR1 MNHNS and CDR2 SASEGT. The CDR3 sequence: CASSEGWASLHYEQYF. The CDR3 DNA, read in part, is TGTGCCAGCAGTGAAGGGTGGGCCAGCCTTCACTACGAG.

This clone was found many times. The sequenced fragment ends 3 residues before the CDR3 boundary, so the rest is inferred from the germline J gene. The chain couples TRBV6-2 or TRBV6-3 to TRBJ1-4; D is undetermined. The V end was cut by 0 bases, the J end by 0 bases, with 11 bases between. This CDR3 is built from 17 residues. Germline V gene data show CDR1 as MNHEY and CDR2 as SVGEGT. CDR3 protein: CASSYSWASATNEKLFF. CDR3 DNA, as far as it was read: TGTGCCAGCAGTTACTCGTGGGCCTCTGCAACTAATGAAAAA.

This clone has a count of ten or more. Coverage ceases 3 residues before the CDR3 finishes, and the germline J gene fills in the end. This sequence joins TRBV6-2 or TRBV6-3 and TRBJ2-1, with D uncertain. The V and J ends lost 8 bases and 2 bases respectively, with 4 bases between them. CDR3 length: 11 amino acids. Germline CDR1 reads MNHEY; CDR2 reads SVGEGT. The sequenced part of the CDR3 DNA is TGTGCCAGCGAGGCCTACAATGAG. This sequence encodes CASEAYNE. The whole CDR3 protein reads CASEAYNEQFF.

This clone appeared many times. The read ends 3 residues shy of where the CDR3 ends; the end is completed using the germline J gene. The chain links TRBV5-6 to TRBJ2-7, with 11 bases identical to TRBD1. Losses at the gene ends were 4 bases for V and 2 bases for J; bases not matched to a gene: 5. CDR1 is SGHDT, CDR2 YYEEEE, per germline. The CDR3 length is 15 residues. The CDR3 here is CASSEGTGGTYEQYF. CDR3 DNA (partial): TGTGCCAGCAGCGAAGGGACAGGGGGAACCTACGAG.

This clone was recorded many times. CDR3 in amino acids: CSAIAGGGGLDEQYF. CDR3 DNA (partial): TGCAGTGCTATAGCGGGCGGGGGGGGGCTTGACGAG. The genes are TRBV20-1 and TRBJ2-7, with 9 nucleotides matching TRBD2. The sequenced fragment ends 3 residues before the CDR3 boundary, so the rest is inferred from the germline J gene. This CDR3 is built from 15 residues. V gave up 4 bases and J gave up 5 bases; unmatched junction bases: 12. CDR1 and CDR2 (germline): DFQATT, SNEGSKA (reference sequence).

This clone was found many times. From the germline J gene comes the end of the CDR3, since the read stops 3 residues before it. The V call is TRBV20-1, the J call TRBJ2-7; either TRBD1 or TRBD2 may fit D (5 bases each). This CDR3 contains 14 residues. Germline CDR1 and CDR2: DFQATT and SNEGSKA (reference sequence). Trimming removed 3 bases from V and 2 bases from J, with 14 bases in between. The CDR3 bases that were read are TGCAGTGCTAGTTCCAGGGAGTTCCCCTACGAG. Amino acid sequence: CSASSREFPYE. The whole CDR3 protein reads CSASSREFPYEQYF.